This T cell receptor (beta chain) emerged from a study of blood T cell repertoires in COVID-19. As for the study in general: Whether acute or convalescent, the COVID-19 samples came from the United States, Italy and Spain. The cDNA or gDNA used as material had been derived from T cells, B-cell-depleted T cells, or PBMCs.

Original processing methods: Amplification of reference gene primers was used by the study to estimate nucleated cell counts. Repertoires were generated with immunoSEQ multiplex PCR, while TCRdb's copy carries only in-frame clones and drops some. V, J and clone size reflect that table, while D and trimming were determined from the DNA. Among some 160,000 clones listed, approximately 79% were seen once. The CDR3 is made up of 17 amino acids. The gene calls are TRBV21-1 and TRBJ1-6; the table's D call of TRBD1 was not tested on the DNA. TRBV21-1 is assigned pseudogene status. This receptor was identified in a man aged 50-59 years with active or convalescent COVID-19. The sequencing input was peripheral blood. CDR3 nucleotides: TGTGCCAGCAGCAAAAGACTCTGGGACACCGATAATTCACCCCTCCACTTT. It is translated as CASSKRLWDTDNSPLHF.